These 9 T cell receptor beta chains were all obtained from the same sample, sequenced in a study of metastatic and nonmetastatic thyroid tumors. Patients had received no treatment of any kind before thyroid surgery. TCRdb re-clonotyped the PCR reads through MiXCR. The table lists some 35,000 clones, around 27% of them singletons, with around 9.9% in the top ten. The sample consisted of blood. The receptors derive from a male donor with papillary thyroid cancer or a benign thyroid nodule (not recorded which). Some clones in this sample may be carry-over from other donors' samples.

This clone was detected a few times. This chain joins TRBV5-6 and TRBJ1-2, with a weak D call TRBD1 (5 bases). The V end was cut by 4 bases, the J end by 3 bases, with 25 bases between. This CDR3 spans 18 amino acids. The germline V gene has CDR1 SGHDT and CDR2 YYEEEE. CDR3: CASSLPDISSLGDYGYTF. CDR3 nucleotides: TGTGCCAGCAGCCTGCCGGACATCTCTTCACTGGGGGACTATGGCTACACCTTC.

This chain uses TRBV6-2 or TRBV6-3 with TRBJ2-2; D is perhaps TRBD2 (6 bases). V lost 7 bases and J lost 3, with 12 bases in between. The CDR3 loop spans 14 amino acids. Germline V gene sequence: CDR1 MNHEY, CDR2 SVGEGT. Here the CDR3 reads CASKGGLHTGELFF. For the CDR3, the DNA is TGTGCCAGCAAAGGAGGGTTACACACCGGGGAGCTGTTTTTT.

V and J are TRBV7-2 and TRBJ1-5; no clear D. CDR3 length equals 13 residues. Germline CDR1 reads SGHTA; CDR2 reads FQGNSA. V dropped 5 bases and J dropped 6 bases, with 11 bases sitting between them. CDR3: CASSQSKGQPQHF. The CDR3 DNA reads TGTGCCAGCAGCCAATCGAAGGGTCAGCCCCAGCATTTT.

The rearrangement links TRBV11-2 to TRBJ2-3; D is ambiguous. Germline V CDR1 and CDR2: SGHAT, FQNNGV. Trimming took off 5 bases at V and 2 bases at J, with 2 bases between the two ends. The CDR3 is made up of 11 amino acids. The CDR3 loop reads CASSHTDTQYF. The CDR3 DNA sequence: TGTGCCAGCAGCCACACAGATACGCAGTATTTT.

CDR3 residues: CASSPSPTGELFF. DNA of the CDR3: TGTGCCAGCAGCCCCAGTCCCACCGGGGAGCTGTTTTTT. The V and J genes are TRBV3-1 and TRBJ2-2; no reliable D call. The germline CDR1 and CDR2 sequences are LGHDT and YNNKEL (reference sequence). Between the trimmed V and J ends, which lost 4 bases and 4 bases, there was a span of 7 bases. The CDR3 covers 13 residues.

As concerns this clone: This specimen includes other DNA sequences encoding the same CDR3. This sequence joins TRBV3-1 and TRBJ2-7; 7 nucleotides line up with TRBD2. The length of the CDR3 is 13 residues. CDR1 LGHDT and CDR2 YNNKEL come from the germline V gene (reference sequence). V lost 6 bases and J lost 3; bases outside the gene matches: 5. The CDR3: CASRRGGGYEQYF. The CDR3 coding sequence is TGTGCCAGCAGGCGGGGCGGGGGCTACGAGCAGTACTTC.

This clone was detected many times. This sequence joins TRBV11-2 and TRBJ2-1, with 10 bases that match TRBD2. Germline V gene sequence: CDR1 SGHAT, CDR2 FQNNGV. This CDR3 is 14 amino acids long. V shed 8 bases and J 5 bases; nucleotides not matched to a gene: 6. This CDR3 reads CASETSGINNEQFF. CDR3 DNA: TGTGCCAGCGAAACTAGCGGGATAAACAATGAGCAGTTCTTC.

The V gene is TRBV18, the J gene TRBJ1-3, with D tentatively TRBD1 (6 bases). The CDR3 covers 17 residues. Trimming left V 3 bases short and J 0 bases short, with 15 bases between. Per germline, CDR1 KGHSH and CDR2 LQKENI. The CDR3 is CASSPAQGLLSGNTIYF. CDR3 DNA: TGTGCCAGCTCACCGGCTCAGGGGTTGCTCTCTGGAAACACCATATATTTT.

The CDR3 DNA sequence: TGTGCCAGCAGCCAAGTGAGGACAGGGGGCGTTGAAGCTTTCTTT. It codes for CASSQVRTGGVEAFF. The chain is built from TRBV4-2 and TRBJ1-1, with 11 nucleotides matching TRBD1. This CDR3 is built from 15 residues. The V segment lost 1 base and the J segment 7 bases; nucleotides outside the gene matches: 5. Germline lookup yields CDR1 LGHNA and CDR2 YNFKEQ.